These T cell receptor beta chains were read from a single sample in a study of T cell responses to AZD1222 COVID-19 vaccine. Libraries were prepared by immunoSEQ multiplex PCR; TCRdb keeps only in-frame clonotypes and omits some of them. The table lists some 120,000 clones, around 80% of them singletons, with over 25% in the top ten. The source material was peripheral blood, sampled 28 days after the second AZD1222 dose. The receptors come from an adult who received the AZD1222 COVID-19 vaccine. Both conserved end residues are part of each CDR3. A D gene is named only where the DNA matches it firmly. Rows may omit the clone size; those that give it use once, few, many or a size class.

v_gene: TRBV9
d_gene: TRBD2
abundance: .
j_gene: TRBJ2-5
CDR3nt: TGTGCCAGCAGCGCTCGGCCCGGAGCGGGGGGAGAGACCCAGTACTTC
CDR3aa: CASSARPGAGGETQYF

v_gene: TRBV9
d_gene: .
abundance: .
j_gene: TRBJ2-3
CDR3nt: TGTGCCAGCAGCGTAGATCTTGGGTGGCAGGGAAGGGCTGCGGGCACAGATACGCAGTATTTT
CDR3aa: CASSVDLGWQGRAAGTDTQYF

v_gene: TRBV11-2
d_gene: .
abundance: .
j_gene: TRBJ2-1
CDR3nt: TGTGCCAGCAGCTTAGAATTCCCAATACCCTACAATGAGCAGTTCTTC
CDR3aa: CASSLEFPIPYNEQFF

v_gene: TRBV11-2
d_gene: .
abundance: once
j_gene: TRBJ2-3
CDR3nt: TGTGCCAGCACCCCGGTTTGGCGGGGACACACAGATACGCAGTATTTT
CDR3aa: CASTPVWRGHTDTQYF

v_gene: TRBV5-6
d_gene: TRBD1
abundance: .
j_gene: TRBJ1-4
CDR3nt: TGTGCCAGCAGCTCCTGGGGACAGATCACAGCAACTAATGAAAAACTGTTTTTT
CDR3aa: CASSSWGQITATNEKLFF

v_gene: TRBV7-8
d_gene: .
abundance: few
j_gene: TRBJ2-7
CDR3nt: TGTGCCAGCAGCTTAAGTCACGAGCAGTACTTC
CDR3aa: CASSLSHEQYF

v_gene: TRBV5-4
d_gene: TRBD1
abundance: .
j_gene: TRBJ1-1
CDR3nt: TGTGCCAGCAGTGGACAGGGTCATACAGCTTTCTTT
CDR3aa: CASSGQGHTAFF

v_gene: TRBV28
d_gene: .
abundance: .
j_gene: TRBJ1-6
CDR3nt: TGTGCCAGCAGGCAACAACAGGGAGGTTCACCCCTCCACTTT
CDR3aa: CASRQQQGGSPLHF

v_gene: TRBV15
d_gene: .
abundance: few
j_gene: TRBJ1-2
CDR3nt: TGTGCCACCAGCAGAGGACCCCTGAGGAATGGCTACACCTTC
CDR3aa: CATSRGPLRNGYTF

v_gene: TRBV18
d_gene: .
abundance: .
j_gene: TRBJ2-5
CDR3nt: TGTGCCAGCTCACGGTCGGAGACCCAGTACTTC
CDR3aa: CASSRSETQYF

v_gene: TRBV4-1
d_gene: .
abundance: .
j_gene: TRBJ1-5
CDR3nt: TGCGCCAGCAGCCAAGAGGGTTTTAGCAATCAGCCCCAGCATTTT
CDR3aa: CASSQEGFSNQPQHF

v_gene: TRBV9
d_gene: TRBD2
abundance: .
j_gene: TRBJ2-1
CDR3nt: TGTGCCAGCAGCGTTAGCGGGGGGCTCCCCAATGAGCAGTTCTTC
CDR3aa: CASSVSGGLPNEQFF

v_gene: TRBV6-4
d_gene: .
abundance: .
j_gene: TRBJ1-2
CDR3nt: TGTGCCAGCAGTGACTCAGGGGTACATGGCTACACCTTC
CDR3aa: CASSDSGVHGYTF

v_gene: TRBV7-2
d_gene: TRBD1
abundance: .
j_gene: TRBJ1-6
CDR3nt: TGTGCCAGCAGCCAGGGGACAGCCCCCTCACCCCTCCACTTT
CDR3aa: CASSQGTAPSPLHF

v_gene: TRBV9
d_gene: .
abundance: .
j_gene: TRBJ1-2
CDR3nt: TGTGCCAGCAGCGTAGTGGTAGGGCAGGACTATGGCTACACCTTC
CDR3aa: CASSVVVGQDYGYTF

v_gene: TRBV7-2
d_gene: .
abundance: .
j_gene: TRBJ1-2
CDR3nt: TGTGCCAGCAGCTTACCGGCGAACTATGGCTACACCTTC
CDR3aa: CASSLPANYGYTF

v_gene: TRBV28
d_gene: TRBD1
abundance: .
j_gene: TRBJ1-6
CDR3nt: TGTGCCAGCAGTGGATACAGGGGGCGCAAATATAATTCACCCCTCCACTTT
CDR3aa: CASSGYRGRKYNSPLHF

v_gene: TRBV7-8
d_gene: TRBD1
abundance: once
j_gene: TRBJ2-7
CDR3nt: TGTGCCAGCAGTAGACAGGGGGCCAGTAACGAGCAGTACTTC
CDR3aa: CASSRQGASNEQYF

v_gene: TRBV6-4
d_gene: TRBD1
abundance: .
j_gene: TRBJ1-2
CDR3nt: TGTGCCAGCAGTGAGTCAGGGGGCGCGGGCTATGGCTACACCTTC
CDR3aa: CASSESGGAGYGYTF

v_gene: TRBV5-5
d_gene: .
abundance: .
j_gene: TRBJ1-3
CDR3nt: TGTGCCAGCAGCATATTTATTAGCTCTGGAAACACCATATATTTT
CDR3aa: CASSIFISSGNTIYF

v_gene: TRBV27
d_gene: .
abundance: .
j_gene: TRBJ2-1
CDR3nt: TGTGCCAGCAGTCGACCGGGAGTCTCCTACAATGAGCAGTTCTTC
CDR3aa: CASSRPGVSYNEQFF

v_gene: TRBV5-1
d_gene: .
abundance: .
j_gene: TRBJ2-6
CDR3nt: TGCGCCAGCGGGACGGGCGTGGCTGGGGCCAACGTCCTGACTTTC
CDR3aa: CASGTGVAGANVLTF

v_gene: TRBV7-2
d_gene: .
abundance: .
j_gene: TRBJ1-6
CDR3nt: TGTGCCAGCAGCGATACCGACTCCTATAATTCACCCCTCCACTTT
CDR3aa: CASSDTDSYNSPLHF

v_gene: TRBV9
d_gene: TRBD1
abundance: .
j_gene: TRBJ1-1
CDR3nt: TGTGCCAGCAGCTCTAGACAGGGGAACACTGAAGCTTTCTTT
CDR3aa: CASSSRQGNTEAFF

v_gene: TRBV6-5
d_gene: .
abundance: .
j_gene: TRBJ2-3
CDR3nt: TGTGCCAGCAGTTGGGCTTCAGGAGGGACAGATACGCAGTATTTT
CDR3aa: CASSWASGGTDTQYF

v_gene: TRBV28
d_gene: .
abundance: .
j_gene: TRBJ2-1
CDR3nt: TGTGCCAGCGGGGGGGCCCCCTACAATGAGCAGTTCTTC
CDR3aa: CASGGAPYNEQFF

v_gene: TRBV3-1/TRBV3-2
d_gene: .
abundance: .
j_gene: TRBJ1-3
CDR3nt: TGTGCCAGCAGTTACAGGGAGAGAGGAAACACCATATATTTT
CDR3aa: CASSYRERGNTIYF

v_gene: TRBV2
d_gene: .
abundance: once
j_gene: TRBJ2-3
CDR3nt: TGTGCCAGCAGTGAATCGGCAGGTTTAGGAGATACGCAGTATTTT
CDR3aa: CASSESAGLGDTQYF

v_gene: TRBV20-1
d_gene: .
abundance: .
j_gene: TRBJ2-4
CDR3nt: TGCAGTGCTAGTCCCACGATCCTCAGGGAGGCCAAAAACATTCAGTACTTC
CDR3aa: CSASPTILREAKNIQYF